This record covers a single T cell receptor beta chain. Its cognate antigen is unknown. The repertoire was sequenced with immunoSEQ multiplex PCR; TCRdb's copy has only in-frame clones and lacks some. The data hold about 110,000 clones, with roughly 87% observed a single time. Every single patient, without exception, relapsed after autologous stem cell transplantation, and brentuximab vedotin exposure varied. Per germline, CDR1 SEHNR and CDR2 FQNEAQ (reference sequence). The CDR3 runs 15 residues. Trimming took 1 base from V and 6 from J; bases not matched to a gene: 6. These data originate in a study of PD-1 blockade in classical Hodgkin lymphoma. Study-level findings and limits: Reports indicated that newly diagnosed patients had lower baseline TCR diversity than healthy donors did. Newly diagnosed and completely responding patients shared comparable baseline diversity.

The genes are TRBV7-9 and TRBJ1-3; TRBD1 matches 7 bases. The TCR was taken from a human donor with classical Hodgkin lymphoma. Sequenced here: peripheral blood mononuclear cells (PBMCs), sampled before the second cycle of nivolumab. The CDR3 spells CASSLDPGQINTIYF. CDR3 sequence (DNA): TGTGCCAGCAGCTTAGACCCGGGACAGATAAACACCATATATTTT.